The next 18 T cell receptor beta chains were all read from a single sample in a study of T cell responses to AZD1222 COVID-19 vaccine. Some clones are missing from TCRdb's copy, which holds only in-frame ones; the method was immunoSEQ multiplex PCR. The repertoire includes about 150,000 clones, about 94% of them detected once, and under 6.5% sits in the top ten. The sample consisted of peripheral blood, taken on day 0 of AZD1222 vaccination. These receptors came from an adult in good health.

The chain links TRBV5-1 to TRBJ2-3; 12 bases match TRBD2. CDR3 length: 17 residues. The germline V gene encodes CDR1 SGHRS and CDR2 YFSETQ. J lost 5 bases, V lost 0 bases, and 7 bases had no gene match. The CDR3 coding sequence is TGCGCCAGCAGCTTGGGGAGACTAGCGGGAGCTGAAGATACGCAGTATTTT. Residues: CASSLGRLAGAEDTQYF.

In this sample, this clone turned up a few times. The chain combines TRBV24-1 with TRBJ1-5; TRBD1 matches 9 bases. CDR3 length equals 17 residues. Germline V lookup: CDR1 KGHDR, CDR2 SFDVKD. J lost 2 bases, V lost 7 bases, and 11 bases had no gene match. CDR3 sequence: CATRMDRGELGNQPQHF. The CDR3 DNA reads TGTGCCACCAGAATGGACAGGGGAGAATTAGGCAATCAGCCCCAGCATTTT.

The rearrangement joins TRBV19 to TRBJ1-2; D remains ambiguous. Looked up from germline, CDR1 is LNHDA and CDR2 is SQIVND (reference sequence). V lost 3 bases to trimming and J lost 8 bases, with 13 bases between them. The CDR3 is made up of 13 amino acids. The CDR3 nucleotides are TGTGCCAGTAGTATGGGCCAGCAGAGCGGCTACACCTTC. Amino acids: CASSMGQQSGYTF.

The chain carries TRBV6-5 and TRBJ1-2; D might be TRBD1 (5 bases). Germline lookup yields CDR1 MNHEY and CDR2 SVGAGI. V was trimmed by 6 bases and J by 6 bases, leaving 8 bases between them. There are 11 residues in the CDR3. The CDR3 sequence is CASSAGNGYTF. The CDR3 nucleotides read TGTGCCAGCAGCGCAGGGAATGGCTACACCTTC.

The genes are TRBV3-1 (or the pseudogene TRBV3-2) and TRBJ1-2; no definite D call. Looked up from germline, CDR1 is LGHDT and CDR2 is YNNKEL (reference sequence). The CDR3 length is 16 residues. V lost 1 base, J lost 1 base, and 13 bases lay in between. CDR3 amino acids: CASSQGVGPNNYGYTF. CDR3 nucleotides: TGTGCCAGCAGCCAAGGGGTAGGGCCTAATAACTATGGCTACACCTTC.

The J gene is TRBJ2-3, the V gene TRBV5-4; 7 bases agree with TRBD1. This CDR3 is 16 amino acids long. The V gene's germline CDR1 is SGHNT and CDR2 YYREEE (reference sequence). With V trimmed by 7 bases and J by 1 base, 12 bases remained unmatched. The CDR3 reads CASGRQGGMGTDTQYF. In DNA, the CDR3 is TGTGCCAGCGGCCGACAGGGTGGAATGGGCACAGATACGCAGTATTTT. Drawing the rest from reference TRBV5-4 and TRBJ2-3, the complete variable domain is ETGVTQSPTHLIKTRGQQVTLRCSSQSGHNTVSWYQQALGQGPQFIFQYYREEENGRGNFPPRFSGLQFPNYSSELNVNALELDDSALYLCASGRQGGMGTDTQYFGPGTRLTVL.

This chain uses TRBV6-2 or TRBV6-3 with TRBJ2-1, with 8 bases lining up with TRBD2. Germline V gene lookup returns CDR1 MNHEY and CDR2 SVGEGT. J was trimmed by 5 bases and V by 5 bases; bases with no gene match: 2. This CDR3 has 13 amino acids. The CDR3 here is CASSTRGDNEQFF. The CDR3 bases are TGTGCCAGCAGTACGCGGGGGGACAATGAGCAGTTCTTC.

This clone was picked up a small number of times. Here the CDR3 reads CASSTGTAPRTDTQYF. In nucleotides, the CDR3 is TGTGCCAGCAGCACTGGGACGGCCCCTCGCACAGATACGCAGTATTTT. This chain joins TRBV11-1 and TRBJ2-3; D could derive from TRBD1 or TRBD2 (5 bases each). The length of the CDR3 is 16 residues. V lost 5 bases, J lost 1 base, and 16 bases lay in between. Germline CDR1 reads SGHAT; CDR2 reads FQDESV (reference sequence).

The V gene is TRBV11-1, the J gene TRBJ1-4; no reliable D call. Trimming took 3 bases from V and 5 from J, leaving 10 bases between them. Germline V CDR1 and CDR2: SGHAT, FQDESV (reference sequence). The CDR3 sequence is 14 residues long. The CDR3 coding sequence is TGTGCCAGCAGCTTTGGACGGACCAATGAAAAACTGTTTTTT. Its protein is CASSFGRTNEKLFF.

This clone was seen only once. The CDR3 loop is CASSLPGQASDEQYF. CDR3 nucleotide sequence: TGTGCCAGCAGCCTACCGGGACAGGCTTCCGACGAGCAGTACTTC. This rearrangement joins TRBV11-2 to TRBJ2-7; the match to TRBD1 covers 8 bases. Looked up from germline, CDR1 is SGHAT and CDR2 is FQNNGV. This CDR3 comprises 15 residues. The V segment lost 5 bases and the J segment 5 bases; nucleotides outside the gene matches: 11. The variable domain in full, completed from reference TRBV11-2 and TRBJ2-7, reads EAGVAQSPRYKIIEKRQSVAFWCNPISGHATLYWYQQILGQGPKLLIQFQNNGVVDDSQLPKDRFSAERLKGVDSTLKIQPAKLEDSAVYLCASSLPGQASDEQYFGPGTRLTVT.

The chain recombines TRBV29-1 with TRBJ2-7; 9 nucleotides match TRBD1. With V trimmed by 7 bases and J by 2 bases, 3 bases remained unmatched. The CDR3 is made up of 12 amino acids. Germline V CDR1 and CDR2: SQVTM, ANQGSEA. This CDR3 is CSARDRAYEQYF. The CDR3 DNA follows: TGCAGCGCGCGGGACAGGGCCTACGAGCAGTACTTC.

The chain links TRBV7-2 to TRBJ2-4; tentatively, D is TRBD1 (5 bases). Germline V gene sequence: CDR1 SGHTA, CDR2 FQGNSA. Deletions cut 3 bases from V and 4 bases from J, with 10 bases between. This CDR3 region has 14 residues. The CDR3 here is CASSFPGFKNIQYF. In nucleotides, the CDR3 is TGTGCCAGCAGCTTCCCAGGGTTTAAAAACATTCAGTACTTC.

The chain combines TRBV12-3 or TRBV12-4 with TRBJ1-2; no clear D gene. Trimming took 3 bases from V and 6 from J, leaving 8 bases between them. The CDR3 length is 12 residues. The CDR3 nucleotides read TGTGCCAGCAGTTTTGGATCGAATGGCTACACCTTC. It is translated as CASSFGSNGYTF.

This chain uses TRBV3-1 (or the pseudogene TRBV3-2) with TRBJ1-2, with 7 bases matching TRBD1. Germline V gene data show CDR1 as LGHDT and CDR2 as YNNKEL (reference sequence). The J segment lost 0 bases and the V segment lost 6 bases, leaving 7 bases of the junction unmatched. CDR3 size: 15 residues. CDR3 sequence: CASRGGQGANYGYTF. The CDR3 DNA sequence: TGTGCCAGCAGAGGCGGGCAGGGGGCTAACTATGGCTACACCTTC.

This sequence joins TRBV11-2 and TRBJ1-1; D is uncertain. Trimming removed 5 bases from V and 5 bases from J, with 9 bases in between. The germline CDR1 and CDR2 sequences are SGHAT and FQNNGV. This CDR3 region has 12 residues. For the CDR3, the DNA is TGTGCCAGCAGCAGGGAAGGGACTGAAGCTTTCTTT. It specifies CASSREGTEAFF.

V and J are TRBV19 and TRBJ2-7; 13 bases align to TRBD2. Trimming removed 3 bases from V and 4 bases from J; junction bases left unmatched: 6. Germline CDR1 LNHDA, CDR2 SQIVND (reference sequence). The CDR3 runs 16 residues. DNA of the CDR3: TGTGCCAGTAGTATCGGACTAGCGGGAGAGGGATACGAGCAGTACTTC. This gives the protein CASSIGLAGEGYEQYF.

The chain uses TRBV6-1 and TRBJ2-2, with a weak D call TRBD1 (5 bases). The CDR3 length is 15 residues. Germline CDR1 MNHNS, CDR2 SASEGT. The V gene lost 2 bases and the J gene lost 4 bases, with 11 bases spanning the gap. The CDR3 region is CASSEIRGGTGELFF. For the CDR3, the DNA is TGTGCCAGCAGTGAAATAAGGGGCGGCACCGGGGAGCTGTTTTTT.

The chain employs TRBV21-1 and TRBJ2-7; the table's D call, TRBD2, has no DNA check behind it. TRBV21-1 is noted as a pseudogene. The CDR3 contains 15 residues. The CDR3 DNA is TGTGCCAGCACCAAATATGGCGGGCACCCCTACGAGCAGTACTTC. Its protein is CASTKYGGHPYEQYF.